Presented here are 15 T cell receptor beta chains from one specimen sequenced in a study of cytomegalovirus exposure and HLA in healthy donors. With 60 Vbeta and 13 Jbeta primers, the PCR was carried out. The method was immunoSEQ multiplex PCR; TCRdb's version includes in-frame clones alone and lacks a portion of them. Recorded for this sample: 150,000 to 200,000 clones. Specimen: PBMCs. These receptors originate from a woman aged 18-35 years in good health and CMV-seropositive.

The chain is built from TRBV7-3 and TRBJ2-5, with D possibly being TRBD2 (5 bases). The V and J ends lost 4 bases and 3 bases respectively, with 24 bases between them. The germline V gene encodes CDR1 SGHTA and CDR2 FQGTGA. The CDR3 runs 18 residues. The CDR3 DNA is TGTGCCAGCAGCTCAACCCCCGGGGTGACGGGGATGGAAGAGACCCAGTACTTC. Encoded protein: CASSSTPGVTGMEETQYF.

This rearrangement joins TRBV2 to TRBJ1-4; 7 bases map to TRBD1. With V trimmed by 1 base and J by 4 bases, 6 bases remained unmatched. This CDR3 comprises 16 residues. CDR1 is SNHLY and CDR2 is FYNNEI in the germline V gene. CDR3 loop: CASSEEQGRGNEKLFF. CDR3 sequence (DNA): TGTGCCAGCAGTGAAGAACAGGGGCGGGGTAATGAAAAACTGTTTTTT. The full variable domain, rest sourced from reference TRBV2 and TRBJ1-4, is EPEVTQTPSHQVTQMGQEVILRCVPISNHLYFYWYRQILGQKVEFLVSFYNNEISEKSEIFDDQFSVERPDGSNFTLKIRSTKLEDSAMYFCASSEEQGRGNEKLFFGSGTQLSVL.

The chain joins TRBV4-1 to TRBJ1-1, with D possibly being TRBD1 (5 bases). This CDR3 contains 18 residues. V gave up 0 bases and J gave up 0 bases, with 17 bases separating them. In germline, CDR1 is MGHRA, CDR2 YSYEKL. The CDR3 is CASSQEVAGGILNTEAFF. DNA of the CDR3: TGCGCCAGCAGCCAAGAAGTGGCGGGGGGGATCTTGAACACTGAAGCTTTCTTT.

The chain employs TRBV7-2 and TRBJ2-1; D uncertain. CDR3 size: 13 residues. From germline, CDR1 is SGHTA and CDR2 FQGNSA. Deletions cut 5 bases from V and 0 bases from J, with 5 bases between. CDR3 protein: CASSPTSYNEQFF. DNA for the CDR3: TGTGCCAGCAGCCCTACCTCCTACAATGAGCAGTTCTTC.

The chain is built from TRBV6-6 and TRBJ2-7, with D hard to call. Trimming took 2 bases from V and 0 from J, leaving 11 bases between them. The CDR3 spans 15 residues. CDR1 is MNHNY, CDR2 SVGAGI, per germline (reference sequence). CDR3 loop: CASSYDSLSSYEQYF. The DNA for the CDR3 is TGTGCCAGCAGTTACGACTCACTAAGCTCCTACGAGCAGTACTTC.

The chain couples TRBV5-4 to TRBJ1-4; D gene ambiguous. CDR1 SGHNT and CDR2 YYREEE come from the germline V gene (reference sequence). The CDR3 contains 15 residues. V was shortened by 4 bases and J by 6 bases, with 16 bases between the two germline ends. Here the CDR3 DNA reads TGTGCCAGCAGCCCTTACGGGGTTTCGGATGAAAAACTGTTTTTT. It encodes CASSPYGVSDEKLFF.

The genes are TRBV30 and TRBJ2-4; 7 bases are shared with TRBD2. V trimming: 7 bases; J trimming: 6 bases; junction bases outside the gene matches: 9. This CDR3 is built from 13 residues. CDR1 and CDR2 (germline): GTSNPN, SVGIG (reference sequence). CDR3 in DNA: TGTGCCTCTGCCGGCGGGAGTGGAAACATTCAGTACTTC. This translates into CASAGGSGNIQYF. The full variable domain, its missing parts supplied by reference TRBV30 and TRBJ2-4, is SQTIHQWPATLVQPVGSPLSLECTVEGTSNPNLYWYRQAAGRGLQLLFYSVGIGQISSEVPQNLSASRPQDRQFILSSKKLLLSDSGFYLCASAGGSGNIQYFGAGTRLSVL.

CDR3 residues: CASSRGVNQPQHF. The CDR3 DNA follows: TGTGCCAGCAGCCGGGGGGTCAATCAGCCCCAGCATTTT. The chain uses TRBV14 and TRBJ1-5, with D possibly being TRBD1 (5 bases). V was pared by 4 bases and J by 3 bases, with 7 bases between. The V gene's germline CDR1 is SGHDN and CDR2 FVKESK. CDR3 length: 13 residues. The whole variable domain, filled in from reference TRBV14 and TRBJ1-5, reads EAGVTQFPSHSVIEKGQTVTLRCDPISGHDNLYWYRRVMGKEIKFLLHFVKESKQDESGMPNNRFLAERTGGTYSTLKVQPAELEDSGVYFCASSRGVNQPQHFGDGTRLSIL.

In DNA form, the CDR3 reads TGTGCCAGCAGCCAACGAAAATGGCCCGGGACTAGCAATGAGCAGTTCTTC. Translating it yields CASSQRKWPGTSNEQFF. The chain joins TRBV5-6 to TRBJ2-1; 8 positions match TRBD2. V shed 4 bases and J 6 bases; nucleotides not matched to a gene: 15. This CDR3 is built from 17 residues. The germline V gene encodes CDR1 SGHDT and CDR2 YYEEEE.

The DNA of the CDR3 is TGTGCCTGGAGTCCGGGACTAGCGGGCTCCCAAGAGACCCAGTACTTC. This sequence encodes CAWSPGLAGSQETQYF. The chain has TRBV30 and TRBJ2-5, with 12 bases identical to TRBD2. Trimming at V came to 2 bases and at J to 1 base, leaving 5 bases not matched to a gene. CDR1 and CDR2 (germline): GTSNPN, SVGIG (reference sequence). CDR3 length equals 16 residues. The complete variable domain, with remaining parts taken from reference TRBV30 and TRBJ2-5, reads SQTIHQWPATLVQPVGSPLSLECTVEGTSNPNLYWYRQAAGRGLQLLFYSVGIGQISSEVPQNLSASRPQDRQFILSSKKLLLSDSGFYLCAWSPGLAGSQETQYFGPGTRLLVL.

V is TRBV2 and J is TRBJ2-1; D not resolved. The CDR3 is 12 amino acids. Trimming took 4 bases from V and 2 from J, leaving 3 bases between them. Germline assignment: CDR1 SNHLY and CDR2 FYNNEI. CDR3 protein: CASSATYNEQFF. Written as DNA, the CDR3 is TGTGCCAGCAGTGCAACCTACAATGAGCAGTTCTTC.

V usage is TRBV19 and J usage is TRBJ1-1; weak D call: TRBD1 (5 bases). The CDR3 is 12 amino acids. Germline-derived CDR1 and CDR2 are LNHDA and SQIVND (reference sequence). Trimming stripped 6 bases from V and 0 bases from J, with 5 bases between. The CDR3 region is CASRDMNTEAFF. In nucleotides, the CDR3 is TGTGCCAGTAGGGACATGAACACTGAAGCTTTCTTT. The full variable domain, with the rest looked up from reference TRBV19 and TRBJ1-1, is DGGITQSPKYLFRKEGQNVTLSCEQNLNHDAMYWYRQDPGQGLRLIYYSQIVNDFQKGDIAEGYSVSREKKESFPLTVTSAQKNPTAFYLCASRDMNTEAFFGQGTRLTVV.

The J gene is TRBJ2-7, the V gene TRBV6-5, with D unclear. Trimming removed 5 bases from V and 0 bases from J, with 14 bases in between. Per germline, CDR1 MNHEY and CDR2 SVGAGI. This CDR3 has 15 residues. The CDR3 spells CASSKDDIPSYEQYF. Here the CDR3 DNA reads TGTGCCAGCAGTAAGGATGACATCCCCTCCTACGAGCAGTACTTC.

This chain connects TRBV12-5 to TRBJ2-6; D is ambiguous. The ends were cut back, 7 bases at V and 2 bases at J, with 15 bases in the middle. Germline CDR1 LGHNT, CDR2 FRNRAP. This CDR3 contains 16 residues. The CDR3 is CASAPPGSAGANVLTF. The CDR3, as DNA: TGTGCTAGTGCCCCCCCCGGGTCTGCTGGGGCCAACGTCCTGACTTTC.

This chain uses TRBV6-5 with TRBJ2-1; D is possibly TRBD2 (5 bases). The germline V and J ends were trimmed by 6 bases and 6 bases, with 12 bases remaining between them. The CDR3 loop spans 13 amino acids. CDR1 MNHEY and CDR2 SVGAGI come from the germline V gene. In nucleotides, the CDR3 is TGTGCCAGCAGGGGCCGCCGGGGCAATGAGCAGTTCTTC. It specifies CASRGRRGNEQFF.